This entry features one TCR beta chain sequence. Caucasian adults living in Nashville, Tennessee, provided all samples. Extraction of genomic DNA in unsorted samples used roughly 93 million PBMCs. This CDR3 has 15 amino acids. CDR1 and CDR2 (germline): SQVTM, ANQGSEA. Trimming removed 1 base at V and 6 bases at J, with 17 bases between. The entry originates in a study of shared clonotypes between healthy human individuals. The assay used deep level. Some clones are missing from TCRdb's copy, which holds only in-frame ones; the method was immunoSEQ multiplex PCR. The top ten hold over 10% of the sample, which has about 480,000 clones, around 79% seen once.

This sequence originates from a woman in her thirties or forties in good health. Some clones in this sample may be carry-over from other donors' samples. Sequencing was carried out using PBMCs. The rearrangement joins TRBV29-1 to TRBJ2-3; maybe TRBD2 (6 bases). CDR3 in DNA: TGCAGCGTTGAAGTGTTGCGGGGAGGTCTGGATACGCAGTATTTT. Its protein is CSVEVLRGGLDTQYF.